This T cell receptor (beta chain) comes out of a study of radiation and T cells in renal cell carcinoma. With regard to this clone: Its specificity is not known.

Regarding the study as a whole: Without pretreatment biopsies, baseline tumor clonotype presence was undetermined.

Time point here: baseline pretreatment blood. Treatment indicated: 15 Gy SBRT to primary tumor, nephrectomy 4 weeks later. Data came from immunoSEQ multiplex PCR; TCRdb stores just in-frame clones and leaves some out. This sample has roughly 130,000 clones, with about 88% found just once. The CDR3 runs 14 residues. The germline CDR1 and CDR2 sequences are MNHNS and SASEGT. Unmatched junction bases numbered 10, after V lost 10 bases and J lost 5 bases. The J gene is TRBJ2-3, the V gene TRBV6-1; TRBD2 matches at 9 bases. This clonotype was obtained from a woman between 45 and 60 years old with renal cell carcinoma. The sample consisted of blood, taken from a patient whose treatment included radiotherapy and nephrectomy. The CDR3 DNA reads as TGTGCCATCCGAGCGGGGGGCCCCGGAGATACGCAGTATTTT. Its translation: CAIRAGGPGDTQYF.